In this sample, the clone carrying this TCR beta chain turned up many times. Relative to the germline gene, one junction end is altered; a read error may explain this. The germline V gene has CDR1 SGHRS and CDR2 YFSETQ. There are 12 residues in the CDR3. The data were taken from a study of Graves' ophthalmopathy and Graves' hyperthyroidism. On the study more broadly: Stable hyperthyroidism meant no progression to ophthalmopathy within 18 months of follow-up.

The authors amplified TCR beta CDR3 regions, and they did so from RNA transcripts for repertoire sequencing. The workflow started with a first-round RT-PCR run with HTBI primers and then moved on to a second-round multiplex PCR. TCRdb independently ran MiXCR on the multiplex PCR reads; one entry per CDR3 protein. The sample holds around 520,000 distinct CDR3 sequences; roughly 39% are singletons and the top ten take around 4.6%. The sequence was collected from an adult man with Graves' hyperthyroidism. Sequenced input: peripheral blood or thyroid tissue (not recorded which). V usage is TRBV5-1 and J usage is TRBJ1-2; 8 bases fit TRBD1. In DNA, the CDR3 is TGTGCCAGCAGAACAGGGGGATATGGCTACACCTTC. Its translation is CASRTGGYGYTF.